This T cell receptor (beta chain) was retrieved from a study of blood T cell repertoires in COVID-19. Study at large: Acute and convalescent COVID-19 specimens originated in the United States, Italy and Spain. PBMCs, B-cell-depleted T cells, or T cells provided the cDNA or gDNA that made up the material.

Generated by immunoSEQ multiplex PCR, the TCRdb table keeps only in-frame clones and is missing some. The sample has 54,000 or so clones; roughly 87% are singletons. The V end lost 3 bases, the J end lost 4 bases, and 15 bases lay between the germline ends. CDR3 length equals 15 residues. In germline, CDR1 is SEHNR, CDR2 FQNEAQ (reference sequence). Sequences were obtained from peripheral blood. The chain employs TRBV7-9 and TRBJ1-2; D unclear. This TCR was sampled from a man between 45 and 60 years old with active COVID-19. CDR3 in DNA: TGTGCCAGCAGCTTCAGTGGGCGCTTGAGCTATGGCTACACCTTC. It specifies CASSFSGRLSYGYTF.